These T cell receptor beta chains were read from a single sample in a study of cytomegalovirus exposure and HLA in healthy donors. Assay: immunoSEQ multiplex PCR; the TCRdb copy retains only in-frame clones and omits some. The sample carries approximately 130,000 clones, approximately 85% recorded once. The material sequenced was PBMCs. Every receptor here comes from a woman in her 30s in good health and CMV-seropositive. CDR3s include the opening cysteine and the closing phenylalanine or tryptophan. The order of the fields is CDR3 length, clone size, J gene, V gene, D gene, CDR3 protein, CDR3 DNA. The D gene is left open where the match is weak. Size tells how often a clone was seen (once, few, many) or the class of an expanded clone, and some rows leave it out.

length: 17
size: NA
J: TRBJ1-1
V: TRBV9
D: TRBD1
CDR3: CASSVARDRGQNTEAFF
DNA: TGTGCCAGCAGCGTAGCGCGGGACAGGGGGCAGAACACTGAAGCTTTCTTT

length: 18
size: NA
J: TRBJ1-4
V: TRBV29-1
D: TRBD1
CDR3: CSVACPRGQGFSGEKLFF
DNA: TGCAGCGTCGCCTGCCCGCGGGGACAGGGATTTTCCGGAGAAAAACTGTTTTTT

length: 15
size: NA
J: TRBJ1-3
V: TRBV21-1
D: NA
CDR3: CASSWTGVTGNTIYF
DNA: TGTGCCAGCAGTTGGACAGGGGTAACTGGAAACACCATATATTTT

length: 14
size: NA
J: TRBJ2-1
V: TRBV27
D: TRBD2
CDR3: CASSLGGGYNEQFF
DNA: TGTGCCAGCAGTTTAGGCGGGGGTTACAATGAGCAGTTCTTC

length: 13
size: NA
J: TRBJ2-7
V: TRBV4-1
D: TRBD1
CDR3: CASSQRQGYEQYF
DNA: TGCGCCAGCAGCCAACGACAGGGTTACGAGCAGTACTTC

length: 11
size: NA
J: TRBJ1-4
V: TRBV28
D: NA
CDR3: CASRKTQALFF
DNA: TGTGCCAGCAGAAAAACCCAGGCCTTGTTTTTT

length: 15
size: NA
J: TRBJ2-7
V: TRBV30
D: TRBD2
CDR3: CAWSVRLAGGGEQYF
DNA: TGTGCCTGGAGTGTACGACTAGCGGGAGGCGGCGAGCAGTACTTC

length: 13
size: NA
J: TRBJ2-1
V: TRBV7-7
D: NA
CDR3: CASSLDSYNEQFF
DNA: TGTGCCAGCAGCTTAGACAGTTACAATGAGCAGTTCTTC

length: 18
size: few
J: TRBJ1-2
V: TRBV6-1
D: TRBD1
CDR3: CASSEAQGAIYLNYGYTF
DNA: TGTGCCAGCAGTGAAGCGCAGGGGGCGATCTACCTTAACTATGGCTACACCTTC

length: 12
size: once
J: TRBJ2-7
V: TRBV7-2
D: NA
CDR3: CASSPNPYEQYF
DNA: TGTGCCAGCAGTCCAAATCCCTACGAGCAGTACTTC

length: 14
size: NA
J: TRBJ2-7
V: TRBV6-1
D: TRBD1
CDR3: CASPPTGASYEQYF
DNA: TGTGCCAGCCCCCCGACAGGGGCCTCCTACGAGCAGTACTTC

length: 16
size: few
J: TRBJ1-5
V: TRBV28
D: NA
CDR3: CASSFDSSRGNQPQHF
DNA: TGTGCCAGCAGTTTCGACTCCTCCAGGGGCAATCAGCCCCAGCATTTT

length: 12
size: NA
J: TRBJ2-7
V: TRBV5-6
D: NA
CDR3: CASSFLRVEQYF
DNA: TGTGCCAGCAGCTTCCTCAGGGTCGAGCAGTACTTC

length: 16
size: NA
J: TRBJ2-5
V: TRBV5-1
D: NA
CDR3: CASSLPVAGQGETQYF
DNA: TGCGCCAGCAGCTTGCCCGTGGCAGGCCAGGGAGAGACCCAGTACTTC

length: 20
size: NA
J: TRBJ2-1
V: TRBV9
D: TRBD2
CDR3: CASSVGGTSGPTSSYNEQFF
DNA: TGTGCCAGCAGCGTAGGGGGGACTAGCGGGCCTACAAGCTCCTACAATGAGCAGTTCTTC

length: 13
size: NA
J: TRBJ1-6
V: TRBV27
D: NA
CDR3: CASTQAGNSPLHF
DNA: TGTGCCAGCACCCAGGCTGGTAATTCACCCCTCCACTTT

length: 17
size: NA
J: TRBJ1-6
V: TRBV27
D: TRBD1
CDR3: CASSPGQGQSTRSPLHF
DNA: TGTGCCAGCAGTCCGGGACAGGGGCAGTCCACGCGCTCACCCCTCCACTTT

length: 15
size: NA
J: TRBJ2-7
V: TRBV6-6
D: TRBD2
CDR3: CASSYSGTSGYEQYF
DNA: TGTGCCAGCAGTTACTCCGGGACTAGCGGCTACGAGCAGTACTTC

length: 17
size: NA
J: TRBJ1-3
V: TRBV5-1
D: TRBD1
CDR3: CASSSQATGVSGNTIYF
DNA: TGCGCCAGCAGCTCACAAGCAACAGGGGTCTCTGGAAACACCATATATTTT

length: 16
size: NA
J: TRBJ1-4
V: TRBV7-2
D: NA
CDR3: CASSLAPRTKNEKLFF
DNA: TGTGCCAGCAGCTTAGCTCCGCGTACTAAGAATGAAAAACTGTTTTTT

length: 14
size: NA
J: TRBJ2-7
V: TRBV29-1
D: TRBD2
CDR3: CSVRTSGDSYEQYF
DNA: TGCAGCGTTCGGACTAGCGGGGACTCCTACGAGCAGTACTTC

length: 15
size: NA
J: TRBJ2-3
V: TRBV5-1
D: NA
CDR3: CASSENRVSTDTQYF
DNA: TGCGCCAGCAGCGAAAACAGGGTTAGCACAGATACGCAGTATTTT

length: 12
size: NA
J: TRBJ2-2
V: TRBV7-9
D: NA
CDR3: CSSSLALGELFF
DNA: TGTTCCAGCAGCTTAGCCCTGGGGGAGCTGTTTTTT

length: 11
size: NA
J: TRBJ2-3
V: TRBV9
D: NA
CDR3: CASSAADTQYF
DNA: TGTGCCAGCAGCGCTGCAGATACGCAGTATTTT

length: 14
size: NA
J: TRBJ2-2
V: TRBV5-1
D: NA
CDR3: CASSPRLNTGELFF
DNA: TGCGCCAGCAGCCCCCGACTTAACACCGGGGAGCTGTTTTTT

length: 14
size: NA
J: TRBJ2-2
V: TRBV4-1
D: NA
CDR3: CASSQDLVTGELFF
DNA: TGCGCCAGCAGCCAAGACCTCGTAACCGGGGAGCTGTTTTTT

length: 18
size: NA
J: TRBJ1-3
V: TRBV28
D: TRBD1
CDR3: CASVGDRRGLTSGNTIYF
DNA: TGTGCCAGCGTTGGTGATAGGAGGGGGCTTACCTCTGGAAACACCATATATTTT

length: 14
size: NA
J: TRBJ1-1
V: TRBV5-1
D: TRBD1
CDR3: CASSSSTGVTEAFF
DNA: TGCGCCAGCAGCTCGTCCACAGGGGTCACTGAAGCTTTCTTT

length: 17
size: NA
J: TRBJ2-1
V: TRBV15
D: NA
CDR3: CATSAAPNTRLDNEQFF
DNA: TGTGCCACCAGCGCTGCCCCCAATACTCGGCTAGACAATGAGCAGTTCTTC

length: 17
size: few
J: TRBJ1-6
V: TRBV30
D: NA
CDR3: CAWSVQSTVYYNSPLHF
DNA: TGTGCCTGGAGTGTACAAAGCACAGTGTACTATAATTCACCCCTCCACTTT

length: 15
size: NA
J: TRBJ2-7
V: TRBV28
D: NA
CDR3: CASSLIEGPSYEQYF
DNA: TGTGCCAGCAGTTTAATCGAGGGCCCCTCTTACGAGCAGTACTTC

length: 16
size: NA
J: TRBJ1-2
V: TRBV7-2
D: NA
CDR3: CASTRGGDRPNYGYTF
DNA: TGTGCCAGCACCCGGGGGGGGGACCGGCCTAACTATGGCTACACCTTC

length: 15
size: NA
J: TRBJ2-7
V: TRBV28
D: TRBD1
CDR3: CASRLTGGPNYEQYF
DNA: TGTGCCAGCAGACTTACAGGGGGTCCCAACTACGAGCAGTACTTC

length: 14
size: NA
J: TRBJ2-7
V: TRBV5-1
D: TRBD2
CDR3: CASKGLAGEGEQYF
DNA: TGCGCCAGCAAAGGGCTAGCGGGAGAAGGAGAGCAGTACTTC

length: 13
size: NA
J: TRBJ1-4
V: TRBV7-3
D: NA
CDR3: CASSLTLGGKLFF
DNA: TGTGCCAGCAGCTTAACGTTGGGGGGAAAACTGTTTTTT

length: 14
size: NA
J: TRBJ2-7
V: TRBV7-3
D: NA
CDR3: CASSPTRNANEQYF
DNA: TGTGCCAGCAGTCCGACTAGAAATGCCAACGAGCAGTACTTC

length: 16
size: NA
J: TRBJ1-3
V: TRBV10-3
D: TRBD1
CDR3: CAISDWDSASGNTIYF
DNA: TGTGCCATCAGTGATTGGGACAGCGCCTCTGGAAACACCATATATTTT

length: 15
size: once
J: TRBJ2-7
V: TRBV28
D: NA
CDR3: CASSLWTPQGAEQYF
DNA: TGTGCCAGCAGTTTATGGACCCCCCAGGGCGCCGAGCAGTACTTC

length: 13
size: NA
J: TRBJ2-7
V: TRBV7-9
D: TRBD1
CDR3: CASSLYGTDEQYF
DNA: TGTGCCAGCAGCTTATACGGGACAGACGAGCAGTACTTC

length: 15
size: NA
J: TRBJ1-3
V: TRBV5-5
D: TRBD1
CDR3: CASSDRGDSGNTIYF
DNA: TGTGCCAGCAGCGACAGGGGCGACTCTGGAAACACCATATATTTT

length: 12
size: NA
J: TRBJ2-1
V: TRBV27
D: NA
CDR3: CASSYGSSEQFF
DNA: TGTGCCAGCAGTTACGGGAGCAGTGAGCAGTTCTTC

length: 11
size: NA
J: TRBJ1-1
V: TRBV2
D: NA
CDR3: CASSGSYEAFF
DNA: TGTGCCAGCAGTGGTTCGTATGAAGCTTTCTTT

length: 15
size: NA
J: TRBJ1-3
V: TRBV6-5
D: NA
CDR3: CASSQPTGYGNTIYF
DNA: TGTGCCAGCAGTCAACCCACAGGGTACGGAAACACCATATATTTT

length: 15
size: NA
J: TRBJ2-1
V: TRBV28
D: NA
CDR3: CASSPYGGIGSEQFF
DNA: TGTGCCAGCAGTCCTTATGGAGGGATCGGAAGTGAGCAGTTCTTC

length: 15
size: NA
J: TRBJ1-1
V: TRBV6-6
D: TRBD1
CDR3: CASSLPSGQGTEAFF
DNA: TGTGCCAGCAGTTTACCTTCCGGACAGGGAACTGAAGCTTTCTTT

length: 16
size: NA
J: TRBJ1-2
V: TRBV6-1
D: NA
CDR3: CASSEARAGGYYGYTF
DNA: TGTGCCAGCAGTGAAGCGCGTGCGGGCGGGTACTATGGCTACACCTTC

length: 15
size: NA
J: TRBJ1-1
V: TRBV2
D: TRBD1
CDR3: CASSRDRGVNTEAFF
DNA: TGTGCCAGCAGCCGGGACAGGGGGGTGAACACTGAAGCTTTCTTT